This TCR beta chain was obtained from a study of T cell responses to AZD1222 COVID-19 vaccine. Study-level findings and limits: Repertoires were collected only later (after the peak T cell response had occurred).

TCRdb keeps only in-frame clones here, not all; method: immunoSEQ multiplex PCR. The profile shows around 160,000 clones, about 93% of them singletons. The germline V and J ends were trimmed by 2 bases and 5 bases, with 13 bases remaining between them. There are 15 residues in the CDR3. Germline V CDR1 and CDR2: SGHTA, FQGTGA. Comment on this clone: What it binds is not known.

The sequence came from an adult in good health. The sequences come from peripheral blood, collected on day 0 of AZD1222 vaccination. The rearrangement joins TRBV7-3 to TRBJ1-5; D ambiguous. CDR3 nucleotide sequence: TGTGCCAGCAGCTTAGAGGAAAGACTTTATCAGCCCCAGCATTTT. Amino acids: CASSLEERLYQPQHF.